The present T cell receptor beta chain was sequenced within a study of blood T cell repertoires in COVID-19. Study context: Acute and convalescent COVID-19 specimens originated in the United States, Italy and Spain. The cDNA or gDNA used as material had been derived from T cells, B-cell-depleted T cells, or PBMCs.

Authors' methods: Estimates of nucleated cell counts were drawn from the amplification of reference gene primers. Sequenced by immunoSEQ multiplex PCR; TCRdb stores in-frame clones only, minus some. The V and J calls and clone size were taken over from that table, and D and trimming were inferred from the DNA. Altogether roughly 190,000 clones are present, roughly 79% being singletons, with the ten largest covering 9.5% to 12%. V was shortened by 4 bases and J by 0 bases, with 7 bases between the two germline ends. The CDR3 has 14 residues. The V gene's germline CDR1 is KGHDR and CDR2 SFDVKD. Patients of the Seattle cohort, enrolled during active infection, were followed longitudinally.

The sequenced sample was peripheral blood. This TCR was recovered from a woman in her 40s with COVID-19, enrolled during active disease. The chain couples TRBV24-1 to TRBJ2-3; D may be TRBD1 (5 bases). The CDR3 nucleotides read TGTGCCACCAGTGAAGGACAAAGCACAGATACGCAGTATTTT. This codes for CATSEGQSTDTQYF.